These 22 T cell receptor beta chains originate from one sample sequenced in a study of T cells of healthy individuals. A single record per CDR3 protein comes from TCRdb applying MiXCR to the 5' RACE reads. This table has 100,000 or so distinct CDR3 sequences, approximately 16% appearing once. The origin of the receptors is a human donor in good health.

This sequence joins TRBV6-2 or TRBV6-3 and TRBJ2-1; 9 positions match TRBD2. This CDR3 region has 15 residues. V gave up 8 bases and J gave up 6 bases; unmatched junction bases: 11. The germline CDR1 and CDR2 sequences are MNHEY and SVGEGT. This CDR3 is CASGERGLASNEQFF. CDR3 bases: TGTGCCAGCGGGGAGCGCGGACTAGCGAGCAATGAGCAGTTCTTC.

This rearrangement joins TRBV28 to TRBJ1-2, with a tentative D call TRBD1 (5 bases). CDR3 length: 15 residues. The germline gives CDR1 MDHEN, CDR2 SYDVKM. V lost 7 bases and J 4 bases, leaving 19 bases between the germline ends. The CDR3 reads CASTFRGVHPYGYTF. CDR3 nucleotide sequence: TGTGCCAGCACTTTTCGAGGGGTTCACCCCTATGGCTACACCTTC.

The sample holds many counts of this clonotype. The chain recombines TRBV12-3 or TRBV12-4 with TRBJ2-7; TRBD2 matches at 7 bases. J lost 2 bases, V lost 6 bases, and 7 bases had no gene match. There are 14 residues in the CDR3. The CDR3 nucleotides read TGTGCCAGCAGAGAGGCGGGACTAACCTACGAGCAGTACTTC. It encodes CASREAGLTYEQYF.

The chain is built from TRBV9 and TRBJ2-3; D tentatively fits TRBD1 or TRBD2 (6 bases each). Germline V CDR1 and CDR2: SGDLS, YYNGEE. This CDR3 has 16 residues. Trimming removed 0 bases from V and 2 bases from J, with 13 bases in between. The CDR3 DNA reads as TGTGCCAGCAGCGTAGAAGGGGGGCTCACCACAGATACGCAGTATTTT. The encoded protein is CASSVEGGLTTDTQYF.

The V and J genes are TRBV27 and TRBJ1-5; the D gene is possibly TRBD1 (5 bases). The V and J ends lost 6 bases and 3 bases respectively, with 21 bases between them. CDR1 is MNHEY, CDR2 SMNVEV, per germline (reference sequence). The CDR3 has 17 residues. This CDR3 reads CASSPSWDLLSNQPQHF. CDR3 nucleotides: TGTGCCAGCAGCCCTTCCTGGGACTTGCTTTCCAATCAGCCCCAGCATTTT.

This clonotype was detected ten times or more. J is TRBJ1-1 and V is TRBV20-1; TRBD1 matches at 7 bases. The CDR3 is 12 residues long. The germline gives CDR1 DFQATT, CDR2 SNEGSKA (reference sequence). The junction had 5 bases not matched to a gene; V was cut back by 5 bases and J by 5 bases. The CDR3 DNA follows: TGCAGTGCTTTCACAGGGGAGACTGAAGCTTTCTTT. Translation gives CSAFTGETEAFF.

The chain links TRBV2 to TRBJ2-7, with 9 bases aligning to TRBD2. V lost 7 bases to trimming and J lost 3 bases; unmatched junction nucleotides: 7. The CDR3 is made up of 14 amino acids. Germline CDR1 and CDR2: SNHLY and FYNNEI. In nucleotides, the CDR3 is TGTGCCAGCATTTTGACTAGCGGCCGCTACGAGCAGTACTTC. As protein: CASILTSGRYEQYF.

This clonotype appeared a few times. This rearrangement joins TRBV5-6 to TRBJ2-2, with 10 nucleotides matching TRBD1. The germline V gene has CDR1 SGHDT and CDR2 YYEEEE. V dropped 5 bases and J dropped 10; count of bases not matched to a gene: 5. The CDR3 is 13 residues long. CDR3 coding DNA: TGTGCCAGCAGTTGGGACAGGGGTCTGGAGCTGTTTTTT. It translates to CASSWDRGLELFF. The variable domain in full, with the rest retrieved from reference TRBV5-6 and TRBJ2-2, is DAGVTQSPTHLIKTRGQQVTLRCSPKSGHDTVSWYQQALGQGPQFIFQYYEEEERQRGNFPDRFSGHQFPNYSSELNVNALLLGDSALYLCASSWDRGLELFFGEGSRLTVL.

This clonotype was observed a few times. V and J are TRBV9 and TRBJ2-7, with 8 bases aligning to TRBD2. This CDR3 is 14 amino acids long. Germline values: CDR1 SGDLS, CDR2 YYNGEE. V dropped 2 bases and J dropped 7; count of bases not matched to a gene: 8. CDR3 residues: CASSVRGGPGEQYF. The CDR3 DNA reads TGTGCCAGCAGCGTCCGCGGGGGGCCGGGGGAGCAGTACTTC.

The table lists this clonotype with many counts. J is TRBJ2-7 and V is TRBV4-3; 9 bases line up with TRBD1. The CDR3 covers 15 residues. Looked up from germline, CDR1 is LGHNA and CDR2 is YSLEER. Trimming cost V 2 bases and J 6 bases; bases outside gene matches: 8. The CDR3 DNA sequence: TGCGCCAGCAGCCAATCCGGGACAGGGTTTTCCGAGCAGTACTTC. Translation: CASSQSGTGFSEQYF.

This clonotype was counted a few times. The chain couples TRBV6-2 or TRBV6-3 to TRBJ2-1, with 10 bases matching TRBD2. With 5 bases clipped from V and 6 bases from J, the junction kept 13 bases outside the gene matches. This CDR3 spans 17 amino acids. Germline V gene data show CDR1 as MNHEY and CDR2 as SVGEGT. The CDR3 sequence: CASSVLSGGAGINEQFF. The CDR3 nucleotides are TGTGCCAGCAGTGTACTAAGCGGGGGGGCCGGGATCAATGAGCAGTTCTTC.

This clonotype occurred once. The chain carries TRBV10-3 and TRBJ2-6; 7 nucleotides agree with TRBD1. This CDR3 has 15 residues. The junction had 1 base not matched to a gene; V was cut back by 4 bases and J by 1 base. CDR1 ENHRY and CDR2 SYGVKD come from the germline V gene. CDR3 sequence (DNA): TGTGCCATCAGTGCACAGGGGTCTGGGGCCAACGTCCTGACTTTC. Translated, it gives CAISAQGSGANVLTF.

The sample holds many counts of this clonotype. This rearrangement joins TRBV6-2 or TRBV6-3 to TRBJ1-3; TRBD1 is a possible D gene (5 bases). The CDR3 loop spans 16 amino acids. Trimming pared 6 bases from V and 1 base from J, leaving 16 bases between. Germline CDR1 and CDR2: MNHEY and SVGEGT. CDR3 nucleotide sequence: TGTGCCAGCAGCCGGGGACCGCACCCTTCTGGAAACACCATATATTTT. This encodes CASSRGPHPSGNTIYF.

At least ten counts were recorded for this clonotype. This chain uses TRBV29-1 with TRBJ2-3; maybe TRBD1 (6 bases). The V end was cut by 0 bases, the J end by 2 bases, with 15 bases between. The CDR3 runs 16 residues. Germline V lookup: CDR1 SQVTM, CDR2 ANQGSEA. CDR3 bases: TGCAGCGTTGAAGATCCCCCTGAGGGGGTCACAGATACGCAGTATTTT. It encodes CSVEDPPEGVTDTQYF.

This sequence joins TRBV4-1 and TRBJ2-5; 11 bases fit TRBD2. With V trimmed by 5 bases and J by 4 bases, 6 bases remained unmatched. Germline V CDR1 and CDR2: MGHRA, YSYEKL. The CDR3 extends over 15 amino acids. CDR3 in DNA: TGCGCCAGCAGCTTCGGACTAGCGGGTCCAGAGACCCAGTACTTC. Amino acids: CASSFGLAGPETQYF.

V usage is TRBV9 and J usage is TRBJ2-2; D gene unclear. Germline CDR1 is SGDLS and CDR2 is YYNGEE. The V end was cut by 1 base, the J end by 3 bases, with 16 bases between. The CDR3 covers 17 residues. In DNA, the CDR3 is TGTGCCAGCAGCGTACCCAGGACGGGTTCAGACACCGGGGAGCTGTTTTTT. Amino acid sequence: CASSVPRTGSDTGELFF. Full variable domain (remainder filled in from reference TRBV9 and TRBJ2-2): DSGVTQTPKHLITATGQRVTLRCSPRSGDLSVYWYQQSLDQGLQFLIQYYNGEERAKGNILERFSAQQFPDLHSELNLSSLELGDSALYFCASSVPRTGSDTGELFFGEGSRLTVL.

V usage is TRBV30 and J usage is TRBJ1-5; D might be TRBD1 (6 bases). This CDR3 is built from 17 residues. Germline lookup yields CDR1 GTSNPN and CDR2 SVGIG (reference sequence). V was cut by 0 bases and J by 0 bases, with 15 bases left in between. CDR3 DNA: TGTGCCTGGAGTGTTATGGGACACTCCTATAGCAATCAGCCCCAGCATTTT. This gives the protein CAWSVMGHSYSNQPQHF.

The V call is TRBV30, the J call TRBJ1-1, with D hard to call. The CDR3 length is 14 residues. The V gene lost 1 base and the J gene lost 4 bases, with 13 bases spanning the gap. Germline CDR1 is GTSNPN and CDR2 is SVGIG (reference sequence). The chain's CDR3 is CAWSAYSSSTEAFF. CDR3 in DNA: TGTGCCTGGAGTGCCTATTCTTCAAGCACTGAAGCTTTCTTT.

J is TRBJ1-6 and V is TRBV6-6; D is perhaps TRBD1 (5 bases). The germline CDR1 and CDR2 sequences are MNHNY and SVGAGI (reference sequence). This CDR3 has 14 residues. V lost 0 bases and J 7 bases, leaving 7 bases between the germline ends. The CDR3, as DNA: TGTGCCAGCAGTTACTCGGGGGGGAATTCACCCCTCCACTTT. Amino acid sequence: CASSYSGGNSPLHF.

There are many counts of this clonotype. The chain recombines TRBV2 with TRBJ1-2; a possible D gene is TRBD1 (5 bases). The germline V gene encodes CDR1 SNHLY and CDR2 FYNNEI. Trimming stripped 4 bases from V and 6 bases from J, with 6 bases between. The CDR3 is made up of 11 amino acids. CDR3 sequence (DNA): TGTGCCAGCAGTGTAGGGGATGGCTACACCTTC. It yields the protein CASSVGDGYTF.

This clonotype has more than one count but fewer than ten. J is TRBJ2-2 and V is TRBV28, with D hard to call. Germline V lookup: CDR1 MDHEN, CDR2 SYDVKM. The CDR3 is 15 residues long. Trimming removed 3 bases from V and 4 bases from J, with 12 bases in between. CDR3 in DNA: TGTGCCAGCAGTTTGGGGTTCTGGGTCACCGGGGAGCTGTTTTTT. It specifies CASSLGFWVTGELFF.

This clonotype was picked up many times. V and J are TRBV20-1 and TRBJ1-1; possibly TRBD1 for D (6 bases). CDR3 length: 13 residues. From germline, CDR1 is DFQATT and CDR2 SNEGSKA (reference sequence). The ends were cut back, 6 bases at V and 2 bases at J, with 13 bases in the middle. The CDR3 is CSADMGANTEAFF. CDR3 nucleotide sequence: TGCAGTGCCGATATGGGGGCTAACACTGAAGCTTTCTTT.